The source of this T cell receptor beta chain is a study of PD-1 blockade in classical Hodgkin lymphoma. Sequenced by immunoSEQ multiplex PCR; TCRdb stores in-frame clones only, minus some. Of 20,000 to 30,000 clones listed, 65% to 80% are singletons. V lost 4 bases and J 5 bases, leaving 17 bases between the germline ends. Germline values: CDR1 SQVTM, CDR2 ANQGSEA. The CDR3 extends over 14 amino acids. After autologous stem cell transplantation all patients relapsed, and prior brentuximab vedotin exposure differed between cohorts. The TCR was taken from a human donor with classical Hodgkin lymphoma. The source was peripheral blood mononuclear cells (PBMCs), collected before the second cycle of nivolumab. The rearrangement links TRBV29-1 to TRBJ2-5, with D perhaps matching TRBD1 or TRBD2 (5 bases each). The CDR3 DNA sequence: TGCAGCGTTGGAGGGAAGACAGATGGTGAGACCCAGTACTTC. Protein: CSVGGKTDGETQYF. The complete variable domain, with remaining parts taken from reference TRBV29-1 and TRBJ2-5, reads SAVISQKPSRDICQRGTSLTIQCQVDSQVTMMFWYRQQPGQSLTLIATANQGSEATYESGFVIDKFPISRPNLTFSTLTVSNMSPEDSSIYLCSVGGKTDGETQYFGPGTRLLVL.